This entry describes one T cell receptor beta chain. The antigen is undetermined. The record originates from a study of T-cell reconstitution after alpha-beta-depleted transplantation in children. Study outcomes and limitations: Two months or so post-transplant, alpha-beta T cells reportedly derived from several hundred expanded graft clones. TCRbeta diversity was high at day 60 in some patients (a result of surviving recipient T cells and thymic progenitors).

Library preparation (for TCRbeta) was performed with unique molecular identifiers. Each CDR3 protein is one row after TCRdb ran MiXCR on the PCR reads. The profile shows 750,000 to 950,000 distinct CDR3 sequences, approximately 15% of them singletons. The source of this sequence is a male patient between 10 and 17 years old who had a stem cell transplant for acute lymphoblastic leukemia, so the T cells may come from the graft donor. Source: PBMCs, mostly from graft donor cells, taken 360 days after TCRalphabeta/CD19-depleted stem cell transplant.

Here the CDR3 reads CASSQPWGQVYNEQFF. CDR3 bases: TGTGCCAGCAGCCAACCCTGGGGACAGGTCTACAATGAGCAGTTCTTC. This chain connects TRBV3-1 to TRBJ2-1; 8 bases fit TRBD1. Trimming cost V 2 bases and J 3 bases; bases outside gene matches: 6. Germline CDR1 is LGHDT and CDR2 is YNNKEL (reference sequence). CDR3 length: 16 amino acids.